One and the same sample provided the 30 T cell receptor beta chains below, sequenced in a study of blood T cell repertoires in COVID-19 (TCRdb year 2020). Library creation used the immunoSEQ multiplex PCR assay. Held by TCRdb, this immuneACCESS table contains in-frame sequences only and omits some clones. Under half of the omission traces to an unresolved V gene where checked; the cause of the rest is unknown. The sample profile shows about 210,000 clones; around 82% of them were found once. The ten top clones hold under 3% of the sample. Material for sequencing was peripheral blood. These TCRs come from a man aged 50 to 59 with active or convalescent COVID-19.

This rearrangement joins TRBV5-5 to TRBJ2-1; 8 nucleotides agree with TRBD2. The ends lost 5 bases at V and 3 bases at J; junction bases unmatched: 7. This CDR3 contains 15 residues. The germline gives CDR1 SGHKS, CDR2 YYEKEE (reference sequence). The CDR3 region is CASRVAGGGYNEQFF. In nucleotides, the CDR3 is TGTGCCAGCAGGGTCGCGGGAGGCGGCTACAATGAGCAGTTCTTC.

The chain uses TRBV6-2 or TRBV6-3 and TRBJ2-1; 8 nucleotides align to TRBD2. Germline trimming cut 3 bases from V and 6 bases from J; bases unmatched to any gene: 13. Germline V gives CDR1 MNHEY, CDR2 SVGEGT. The CDR3 covers 17 residues. CDR3: CASSYLPGGVRVNEQFF. DNA for the CDR3: TGTGCCAGCAGTTATCTGCCCGGGGGGGTTCGAGTCAATGAGCAGTTCTTC.

The chain links TRBV28 to TRBJ1-4; 10 bases align to TRBD1. Germline CDR1 MDHEN, CDR2 SYDVKM. This CDR3 has 16 residues. Unmatched junction bases numbered 10, after V lost 5 bases and J lost 7 bases. For the CDR3, the DNA is TGTGCCAGCAGTCCACTAGGGACAGGGGTTAGTGAAAAACTGTTTTTT. Encoded protein: CASSPLGTGVSEKLFF. Looking up the rest from reference TRBV28 and TRBJ1-4 gives the full variable domain: DVKVTQSSRYLVKRTGEKVFLECVQDMDHENMFWYRQDPGLGLRLIYFSYDVKMKEKGDIPEGYSVSREKKERFSLILESASTNQTSMYLCASSPLGTGVSEKLFFGSGTQLSVL.

The chain is built from TRBV11-1 and TRBJ2-1; D possibly corresponds to TRBD2 (6 bases). The germline V and J ends were trimmed by 3 bases and 4 bases, with 13 bases remaining between them. CDR3 length: 15 residues. Germline lookup yields CDR1 SGHAT and CDR2 FQDESV (reference sequence). The CDR3 loop reads CASSLGGIGYNEQFF. CDR3 bases: TGTGCCAGCAGCTTGGGCGGGATAGGTTACAATGAGCAGTTCTTC.

V and J are TRBV7-2 and TRBJ1-4; 9 bases are shared with TRBD1. The CDR3 consists of 15 residues. J lost 8 bases, V lost 5 bases, and 9 bases had no gene match. CDR1 SGHTA and CDR2 FQGNSA come from the germline V gene. CDR3 sequence (DNA): TGTGCCAGCAGCATACTCGGGACAGGGCGGGAAAAACTGTTTTTT. This translates into CASSILGTGREKLFF.

The CDR3 nucleotides read TGTGCCAGCACGGGTCGGGGGGCCGGCTCTGAAGCTTTCTTT. Protein sequence: CASTGRGAGSEAFF. The V gene is TRBV6-5, the J gene TRBJ1-1; D may be TRBD1 (6 bases). The V gene lost 7 bases and the J gene lost 6 bases, with 18 bases spanning the gap. Looked up from germline, CDR1 is MNHEY and CDR2 is SVGAGI. The CDR3 is made up of 14 amino acids.

J is TRBJ1-4 and V is TRBV9; TRBD1 aligns across 9 bases. The CDR3 is 14 residues long. With V trimmed by 4 bases and J by 6 bases, 4 bases remained unmatched. CDR1 is SGDLS, CDR2 YYNGEE, per germline. CDR3 in amino acids: CASSTGQGDEKLFF. The CDR3 DNA sequence: TGTGCCAGCAGCACGGGACAGGGTGATGAAAAACTGTTTTTT.

V gene TRBV7-8 combines with J gene TRBJ2-1; 7 nucleotides agree with TRBD2. CDR1 and CDR2 (germline): SGHVS, FQNEAQ. The CDR3 has 18 residues. V was pared by 1 base and J by 6 bases, with 15 bases of the junction left unmatched. Here the CDR3 DNA reads TGTGCCAGCAGCTTAGGGGTCCTAAGAGGGAGGGGAGTCAATGAGCAGTTCTTC. This translates into CASSLGVLRGRGVNEQFF.

The rearrangement uses TRBV27 and TRBJ2-3; D is perhaps TRBD1 (5 bases). The CDR3 covers 16 residues. Germline values: CDR1 MNHEY, CDR2 SMNVEV (reference sequence). V lost 2 bases and J lost 3, with 15 bases in between. CDR3 amino acids: CASSLLSAGMTDTQYF. The CDR3 DNA sequence: TGTGCCAGCAGTTTACTTTCGGCAGGGATGACAGATACGCAGTATTTT.

Only a few counts were recorded for this clone. The CDR3 region has the DNA TGTGCCAGCAGTTCGATAAATAGCAGGGGGCGGGGGGAGCTGTTTTTT. Its protein is CASSSINSRGRGELFF. The rearrangement joins TRBV6-6 to TRBJ2-2; the match to TRBD1 covers 8 bases. The V gene end was trimmed by 4 bases and the J gene end by 8 bases; junction bases not matched to a gene: 12. The CDR3 totals 16 residues. The germline V gene has CDR1 MNHNY and CDR2 SVGAGI (reference sequence).

Written as DNA, the CDR3 is TGTGCCTGGAGTACATTAAAACCGGGCAATGAGCAGTTCTTC. This gives the protein CAWSTLKPGNEQFF. The chain uses TRBV30 and TRBJ2-1; D is undetermined. CDR1 and CDR2 from the germline V gene are GTSNPN and SVGIG (reference sequence). CDR3 size: 14 residues. V lost 2 bases and J lost 6, with 14 bases in between.

This chain joins TRBV28 and TRBJ2-2; maybe TRBD1 (5 bases). V lost 5 bases and J lost 6, with 16 bases in between. The CDR3 sequence is 15 residues long. Germline CDR1 MDHEN, CDR2 SYDVKM. The CDR3 region has the DNA TGTGCCAGCAGTCGAGTGGACACGAGAGCCGGGGAGCTGTTTTTT. Translation: CASSRVDTRAGELFF.

This chain joins TRBV30 and TRBJ2-5, with D perhaps TRBD1 (6 bases). CDR1 and CDR2 (germline): GTSNPN, SVGIG (reference sequence). The CDR3 has 12 amino acids. Deletions cut 2 bases from V and 5 bases from J, with 9 bases between. Here the CDR3 reads CAWSRGTETQYF. In nucleotides, the CDR3 is TGTGCCTGGAGTAGGGGGACCGAGACCCAGTACTTC.

J is TRBJ2-1 and V is TRBV10-2, with no clear D. Germline V CDR1 and CDR2: WSHSY, SAAADI. The CDR3 is 12 residues long. V was shortened by 7 bases and J by 6 bases, with 10 bases between the two germline ends. The CDR3: CASTQTPNEQFF. The CDR3, as DNA: TGCGCCAGCACTCAAACACCCAATGAGCAGTTCTTC.

V usage is TRBV3-1 (or the pseudogene TRBV3-2) and J usage is TRBJ2-5; 7 nucleotides line up with TRBD2. The germline V gene has CDR1 LGHDT and CDR2 YNNKEL (reference sequence). The CDR3 is made up of 14 amino acids. Trimming at V came to 3 bases and at J to 5 bases, leaving 6 bases not matched to a gene. Written as DNA, the CDR3 is TGTGCCAGCAGCCATGGGGGACTAAGGGAGACCCAGTACTTC. This translates into CASSHGGLRETQYF.

The genes are TRBV10-3 and TRBJ1-1; D is unclear. V was shortened by 11 bases and J by 4 bases, with 14 bases between the two germline ends. Germline CDR1 ENHRY, CDR2 SYGVKD. CDR3 length: 12 amino acids. The CDR3 DNA sequence: TGTGCCGTCCAGACCCCAGGCACTGAAGCTTTCTTT. Translating it yields CAVQTPGTEAFF.

The chain links TRBV5-1 to TRBJ2-7; TRBD2 agrees at 10 bases. The junction had 3 bases not matched to a gene; V was cut back by 4 bases and J by 2 bases. The CDR3 is 14 residues long. In germline, CDR1 is SGHRS, CDR2 YFSETQ. The CDR3 bases are TGCGCCAGCAGCCTACTAGCGGGAACCTACGAGCAGTACTTC. Translation: CASSLLAGTYEQYF.

This rearrangement joins TRBV28 to TRBJ1-6; D possibly corresponds to TRBD1 (5 bases). This CDR3 has 13 amino acids. The germline V gene has CDR1 MDHEN and CDR2 SYDVKM. Deletions cut 4 bases from V and 7 bases from J, with 8 bases between. The CDR3 nucleotides are TGTGCCAGCAGTTCCCGACAGAATTCACCCCTCCACTTT. Amino acid sequence: CASSSRQNSPLHF.

The chain links TRBV19 to TRBJ2-4; 7 positions match TRBD1. The CDR3 length is 14 residues. The V and J ends lost 4 bases and 4 bases, in that order; junction bases with no gene match: 4. Per the germline V gene, CDR1 is LNHDA and CDR2 is SQIVND (reference sequence). CDR3 amino acids: CASSRGTEKNIQYF. The CDR3 nucleotides read TGTGCCAGTAGTAGGGGGACAGAAAAAAACATTCAGTACTTC.

The V gene is TRBV3-1 (or the pseudogene TRBV3-2), the J gene TRBJ2-1; D call uncertain. Per germline, CDR1 LGHDT and CDR2 YNNKEL (reference sequence). This CDR3 region has 13 residues. Trimming took off 5 bases at V and 9 bases at J, with 14 bases between the two ends. This chain's CDR3 is CASSSAYYGEQFF. CDR3 nucleotide sequence: TGTGCCAGCAGCTCAGCTTACTACGGTGAGCAGTTCTTC.

The V and J genes are TRBV18 and TRBJ2-7, with D hard to call. The germline V gene encodes CDR1 KGHSH and CDR2 LQKENI. Trimming stripped 2 bases from V and 0 bases from J, with 5 bases between. The CDR3 consists of 13 residues. Here the CDR3 reads CASSPSPSYEQYF. CDR3 DNA sequence: TGTGCCAGCTCACCAAGCCCCTCCTACGAGCAGTACTTC.

The CDR3 region has the DNA TGTGCCTCCCAAGGGGGGGCAAGAGAAAAACTGTTTTTT. Protein sequence: CASQGGAREKLFF. This chain uses TRBV30 with TRBJ1-4; TRBD1 might be the D (6 bases). The CDR3 extends over 13 amino acids. V was pared by 7 bases and J by 8 bases, with 17 bases between. The germline CDR1 and CDR2 sequences are GTSNPN and SVGIG (reference sequence).

This clone was picked up one time. The rearrangement joins TRBV28 to TRBJ2-7; TRBD2 matches at 11 bases. V shed 3 bases, J shed 2 bases, and the junction held 3 bases outside the gene matches. The CDR3 totals 15 residues. Germline assignment: CDR1 MDHEN and CDR2 SYDVKM. In DNA, the CDR3 is TGTGCCAGCAGTTTCGGGACTAGCGGTACCTACGAGCAGTACTTC. Its translation is CASSFGTSGTYEQYF.

The chain has TRBV7-2 and TRBJ2-3, with 8 bases lining up with TRBD2. This CDR3 is 16 amino acids long. The V gene end was trimmed by 5 bases and the J gene end by 2 bases; junction bases not matched to a gene: 9. The germline V gene encodes CDR1 SGHTA and CDR2 FQGNSA. The CDR3 DNA follows: TGTGCCAGCAGCCTCTCTAGCGGGCCCCTCACAGATACGCAGTATTTT. Translated, it gives CASSLSSGPLTDTQYF.

This clone was detected ten times or more. The chain is built from TRBV2 and TRBJ1-1, with a tentative D call TRBD1 (5 bases). Germline-derived CDR1 and CDR2 are SNHLY and FYNNEI. The CDR3 spans 12 residues. Trimming took 7 bases from V and 1 from J, leaving 7 bases between them. CDR3 bases: TGTGCCAGCACTGACAGGAACACTGAAGCTTTCTTT. This codes for CASTDRNTEAFF.

V and J are TRBV7-2 and TRBJ1-2; TRBD1 aligns across 7 bases. Trimming cost V 1 base and J 10 bases; bases outside gene matches: 6. From germline, CDR1 is SGHTA and CDR2 FQGNSA. This CDR3 spans 13 amino acids. The CDR3 sequence is CASSLVGTVTYTF. The CDR3 nucleotides are TGTGCCAGCAGCTTAGTAGGGACAGTCACCTACACCTTC.

The CDR3 region is CASSYSGGNTIYF. The CDR3 bases are TGTGCCAGCAGTTATTCGGGTGGAAACACCATATATTTT. The chain links TRBV6-6 to TRBJ1-3; D is ambiguous. V was clipped by 3 bases and J by 3 bases, with 6 bases between them. CDR1 MNHNY and CDR2 SVGAGI come from the germline V gene (reference sequence). The CDR3 consists of 13 residues.

The genes are TRBV9 and TRBJ1-1; D unclear. CDR3 size: 14 residues. Trimming shortened V by 3 bases and J by 0 bases, and 9 bases separated the two germline ends. CDR1 is SGDLS, CDR2 YYNGEE, per germline. The CDR3 bases are TGTGCCAGCAGCGCCCTAAGCTTGAACACTGAAGCTTTCTTT. Amino acid sequence: CASSALSLNTEAFF.

This chain connects TRBV30 to TRBJ2-7; 7 nucleotides align to TRBD1. CDR3 length equals 14 residues. The V segment lost 5 bases and the J segment 6 bases; nucleotides outside the gene matches: 13. Germline loops: CDR1 GTSNPN, CDR2 SVGIG (reference sequence). The CDR3 coding sequence is TGTGCCTGGGGGACCGGGACAGATATACGCGAGCAGTACTTC. Amino acid sequence: CAWGTGTDIREQYF.

The chain joins TRBV10-2 to TRBJ1-1; D may be TRBD1 (6 bases). This CDR3 is built from 14 residues. Per the germline V gene, CDR1 is WSHSY and CDR2 is SAAADI. The ends were cut back, 8 bases at V and 3 bases at J, with 16 bases in the middle. This CDR3 is CASSATGSDTEAFF. CDR3 in DNA: TGCGCCAGCTCCGCAACAGGGTCAGACACTGAAGCTTTCTTT.